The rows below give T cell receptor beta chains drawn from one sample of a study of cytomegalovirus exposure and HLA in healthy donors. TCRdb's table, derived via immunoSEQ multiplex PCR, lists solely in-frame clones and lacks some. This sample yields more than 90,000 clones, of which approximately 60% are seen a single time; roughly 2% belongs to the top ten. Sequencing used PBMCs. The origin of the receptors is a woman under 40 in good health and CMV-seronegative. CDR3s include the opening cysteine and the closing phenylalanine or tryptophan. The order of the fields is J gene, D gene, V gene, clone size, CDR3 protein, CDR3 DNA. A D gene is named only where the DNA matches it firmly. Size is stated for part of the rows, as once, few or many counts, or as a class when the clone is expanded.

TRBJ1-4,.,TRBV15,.,CATSRDKAGVNEKLFF,TGTGCCACCAGCAGAGATAAGGCGGGGGTGAATGAAAAACTGTTTTTT
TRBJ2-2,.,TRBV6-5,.,CASSRVRAGELFF,TGTGCCAGCAGCCGAGTGCGCGCCGGGGAGCTGTTTTTT
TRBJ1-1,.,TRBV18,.,CASSPQGASAEAFF,TGTGCCAGCTCACCCCAAGGGGCCTCCGCTGAAGCTTTCTTT
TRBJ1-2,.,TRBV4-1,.,CASSQPSRQLLSYGYTF,TGCGCCAGCAGCCAACCCTCCAGACAGCTGCTATCCTATGGCTACACCTTC
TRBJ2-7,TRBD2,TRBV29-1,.,CSVSGSGIYEQYF,TGCAGCGTGTCGGGTAGCGGGATCTACGAGCAGTACTTC
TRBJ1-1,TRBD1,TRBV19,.,CASRGPGTGAYEAFF,TGTGCCAGTAGAGGACCCGGGACAGGGGCATACGAAGCTTTCTTT
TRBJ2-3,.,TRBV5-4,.,CASREGGDTDTQYF,TGTGCCAGCAGGGAGGGGGGGGATACAGATACGCAGTATTTT
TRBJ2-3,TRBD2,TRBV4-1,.,CASSQEGELAADTQYF,TGCGCCAGCAGCCAAGAGGGAGAACTAGCGGCAGATACGCAGTATTTT
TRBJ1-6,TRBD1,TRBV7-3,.,CASSSLPRGQGAVALHF,TGTGCCAGCAGCTCCCTCCCCCGGGGACAGGGGGCAGTGGCCCTCCACTTT
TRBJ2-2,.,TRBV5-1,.,CASSPGQLAHTGELFF,TGCGCCAGCAGCCCGGGTCAGCTAGCCCATACCGGGGAGCTGTTTTTT
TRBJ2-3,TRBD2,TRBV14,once,CASSGLAATDTQYF,TGTGCCAGCAGTGGACTAGCGGCCACAGATACGCAGTATTTT
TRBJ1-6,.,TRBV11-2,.,CASSSGGLGGSSYNSPLHF,TGTGCCAGCAGCTCGGGCGGATTGGGGGGGAGCTCCTATAATTCACCCCTCCACTTT
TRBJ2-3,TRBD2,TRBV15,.,CATRRAGGTDTQYF,TGTGCCACCAGAAGAGCGGGAGGCACAGATACGCAGTATTTT
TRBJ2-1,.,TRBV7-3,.,CASSPWDSRGNEQFF,TGTGCCAGCAGCCCTTGGGACAGCCGGGGGAATGAGCAGTTCTTC
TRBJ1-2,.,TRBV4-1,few,CASSQVFQGRYGYTF,TGCGCCAGCAGCCAAGTTTTCCAGGGGCGATATGGCTACACCTTC
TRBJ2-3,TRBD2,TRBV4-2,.,CASSTGTKHTDTQYF,TGTGCCAGCAGTACCGGGACTAAACACACAGATACGCAGTATTTT
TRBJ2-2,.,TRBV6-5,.,CASTRVAGNTGELFF,TGTGCCAGCACCAGGGTGGCGGGAAACACCGGGGAGCTGTTTTTT
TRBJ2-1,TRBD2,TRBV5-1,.,CASSLSWGGSNEQFF,TGCGCCAGCAGCCTTTCCTGGGGGGGTAGTAATGAGCAGTTCTTC
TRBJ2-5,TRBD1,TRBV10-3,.,CAISGSTGDETQYF,TGTGCCATCAGTGGTTCGACAGGGGACGAGACCCAGTACTTC
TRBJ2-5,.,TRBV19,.,CASSIDQNQETQYF,TGTGCCAGTAGTATAGATCAGAACCAAGAGACCCAGTACTTC
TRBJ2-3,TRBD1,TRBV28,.,CASSLPGQGMQYF,TGTGCCAGCAGTTTACCGGGACAGGGAATGCAGTATTTT
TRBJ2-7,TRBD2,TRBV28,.,CASSPLKASGKRYEQYF,TGTGCCAGCAGTCCCCTAAAAGCTAGCGGCAAACGTTACGAGCAGTACTTC
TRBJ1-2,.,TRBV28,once,CASSLGGYGYTF,TGTGCCAGCAGTTTAGGAGGGTACGGCTACACCTTC
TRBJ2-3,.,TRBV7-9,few,CASSSLFADTQYF,TGTGCCAGCAGCTCCCTCTTCGCAGATACGCAGTATTTT
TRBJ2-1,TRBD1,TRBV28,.,CASSLWTGGSYNEQFF,TGTGCCAGCAGTTTATGGACAGGGGGGTCCTACAATGAGCAGTTCTTC
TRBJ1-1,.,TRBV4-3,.,CASSQDKQWNTEAFF,TGCGCCAGCAGCCAAGATAAACAATGGAACACTGAAGCTTTCTTT
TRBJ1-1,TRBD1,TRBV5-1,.,CASREQGDTEAFF,TGCGCCAGCAGAGAGCAGGGGGACACTGAAGCTTTCTTT
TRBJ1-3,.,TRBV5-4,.,CASSYLSIGEAGNTIYF,TGTGCCAGCAGCTACCTATCCATAGGGGAGGCTGGAAACACCATATATTTT
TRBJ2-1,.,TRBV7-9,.,CASSRPGHLYNEQFF,TGTGCCAGCAGCCGTCCGGGACACCTATACAATGAGCAGTTCTTC
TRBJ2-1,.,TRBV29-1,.,CSVRPAGSNNEQFF,TGCAGCGTACGACCGGCAGGGTCGAACAATGAGCAGTTCTTC
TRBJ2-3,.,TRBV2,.,CASSRRGTADTQYF,TGTGCCAGCAGTCGGCGAGGCACGGCAGATACGCAGTATTTT
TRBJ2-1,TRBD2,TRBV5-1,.,CASSLILAGGGGNEQFF,TGCGCCAGCAGCTTGATACTAGCGGGAGGTGGGGGGAATGAGCAGTTCTTC
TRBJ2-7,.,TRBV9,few,CASSVVSGNEQYF,TGTGCCAGCAGCGTAGTTTCGGGAAACGAGCAGTACTTC
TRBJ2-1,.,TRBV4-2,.,CASSRDWGSYNEQFF,TGTGCCAGCAGCCGGGACTGGGGCTCCTACAATGAGCAGTTCTTC
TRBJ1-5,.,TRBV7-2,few,CASSFTGDQPQHF,TGTGCCAGCAGCTTTACCGGAGATCAGCCCCAGCATTTT
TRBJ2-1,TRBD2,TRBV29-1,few,CSVEGSGRADEQFF,TGCAGCGTTGAAGGGAGCGGGAGGGCCGATGAGCAGTTCTTC
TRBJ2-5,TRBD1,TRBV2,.,CASSARQGATQYF,TGTGCCAGCAGTGCCCGACAGGGGGCGACCCAGTACTTC
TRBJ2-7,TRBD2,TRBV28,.,CASKPGGYEQYF,TGTGCCAGCAAGCCGGGAGGCTACGAGCAGTACTTC
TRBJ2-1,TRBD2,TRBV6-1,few,CASRIAGLAGNEQFF,TGTGCCAGCAGAATAGCGGGACTAGCGGGCAATGAGCAGTTCTTC
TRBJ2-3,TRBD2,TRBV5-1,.,CASSLKTSGYTDTQYF,TGCGCCAGCAGCTTAAAGACTAGCGGATACACAGATACGCAGTATTTT
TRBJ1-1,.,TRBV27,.,CASSLFHRREAFF,TGTGCCAGCAGTTTATTCCACAGGCGCGAAGCTTTCTTT
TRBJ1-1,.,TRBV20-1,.,CSAGDGGFAFF,TGCAGTGCTGGAGACGGGGGATTCGCTTTCTTT
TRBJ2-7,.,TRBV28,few,CASSLGQNYEQYF,TGTGCCAGCAGTTTAGGGCAGAACTACGAGCAGTACTTC
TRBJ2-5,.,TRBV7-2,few,CASSLGARETQYF,TGTGCCAGCAGCTTAGGGGCCAGGGAGACCCAGTACTTC
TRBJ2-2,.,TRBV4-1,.,CASSQEGLWADSNTGELFF,TGCGCCAGCAGCCAAGAAGGACTTTGGGCAGATTCGAACACCGGGGAGCTGTTTTTT
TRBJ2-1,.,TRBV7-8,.,CASSLRTAYNEQFF,TGTGCCAGCAGCTTACGGACAGCCTACAATGAGCAGTTCTTC
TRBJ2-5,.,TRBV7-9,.,CASSTRRGIDSETQYF,TGTGCCAGCAGCACTCGTAGGGGGATAGACTCGGAGACCCAGTACTTC
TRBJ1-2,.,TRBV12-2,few,CASRLSGGKLNYGYTF,TGTGCAAGTCGCTTATCAGGGGGGAAGTTGAACTATGGCTACACCTTC
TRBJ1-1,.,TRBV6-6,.,CASSYSPQGYGEAFF,TGTGCCAGCAGTTACTCGCCCCAGGGTTACGGTGAAGCTTTCTTT
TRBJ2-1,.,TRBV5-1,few,CASSLFPGEDNEQFF,TGCGCCAGCAGCTTGTTCCCGGGTGAGGACAATGAGCAGTTCTTC
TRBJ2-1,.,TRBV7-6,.,CASSLGGFGANEQFF,TGTGCCAGCAGCCTAGGCGGGTTTGGAGCCAATGAGCAGTTCTTC